These 6 T cell receptor beta chains share one sample of origin, sequenced in a study of immune aging and cytomegalovirus after organ transplant. BD Rhapsody targeted mRNA and AbSeq chemistry was used for microwell cell capture and library preparation. In TCRdb, the single-cell sequencing reads were re-called with MiXCR into one record per CDR3 protein. The sample has about 21,000 distinct CDR3 sequences, roughly 36% seen once. Time point here: five sample-tagged time points from pre-transplant (day -1) to day 368 post-transplant, pooled. Which antigens these TCRs recognize remains unknown. The specimen was CMV peptide-activated CD4+ and CD8+ T cells sorted from blood, collected at five time points, pooled. Subset reported: sorted CD8+CD137+ and CD4+CD154+ T cells after about 11 h CMV IE-1 peptide stimulation. Receptors were obtained from a female donor who had a heart transplant and CMV viremia.

This clonotype was counted at least ten times. V and J are TRBV19 and TRBJ2-1, with D possibly matching TRBD2 (7 bases). The CDR3 totals 14 residues. Per germline, CDR1 LNHDA and CDR2 SQIVND (reference sequence). The V end lost 3 bases, the J end lost 8 bases, and 14 bases lay between the germline ends. CDR3 sequence reads: CASSITQGGYEQFF. CDR3 nucleotides: TGTGCCAGTAGTATCACACAGGGAGGGTATGAGCAGTTCTTC.

Worth noting for this clonotype: At one of its ends the junction is not consistent with the germline gene, which may arise from a read error. The J gene is TRBJ1-6, the V gene TRBV2, with no clear D. The CDR3 spans 14 residues. The germline gives CDR1 SNHLY, CDR2 FYNNEI. Here the CDR3 DNA reads TGCGCCAGCAGTGTGACACGGCTTAATTCACCCCTCCACTTT. This sequence encodes CASSVTRLNSPLHF.

The rearrangement links TRBV20-1 to TRBJ2-3, with 9 bases fitting TRBD2. V shed 6 bases, J shed 3 bases, and the junction held 7 bases outside the gene matches. The CDR3 has 14 amino acids. The germline gives CDR1 DFQATT, CDR2 SNEGSKA (reference sequence). The chain's CDR3 is CSAQREEWTDTQYF. CDR3 nucleotide sequence: TGCAGTGCCCAGCGGGAGGAATGGACAGATACGCAGTATTTT.

The chain is built from TRBV20-1 and TRBJ1-1, with D tentatively TRBD1 (6 bases). V lost 3 bases to trimming and J lost 5 bases, with 10 bases between them. There are 12 residues in the CDR3. Germline V gene sequence: CDR1 DFQATT, CDR2 SNEGSKA (reference sequence). The CDR3 region is CSASRGRTEAFF. CDR3 bases: TGCAGTGCTAGCAGGGGAAGGACTGAAGCTTTCTTT.

This clonotype has more than one count but fewer than ten. One junction end does not reproduce the germline sequence, and a read error may be involved. This chain uses TRBV5-8 with TRBJ2-5; the match to TRBD1 covers 7 bases. Germline V lookup: CDR1 SGHTS, CDR2 YDEGEE. This CDR3 is 12 amino acids long. CDR3 bases: TGTGCCAGCAGCTTTGGGACAGCCCGCAGTATCTTC. This encodes CASSFGTARSIF.

This clonotype was observed at least ten times. In nucleotides, the CDR3 is TGTGCCAGCGTGCGGGGTTCAGGCAATGAGCAGTTCTTC. Translation gives CASVRGSGNEQFF. The rearrangement joins TRBV7-9 to TRBJ2-1, with D possibly matching TRBD2 (6 bases). Trimming stripped 8 bases from V and 6 bases from J, with 14 bases between. The length of the CDR3 is 13 residues. Germline V gives CDR1 SEHNR, CDR2 FQNEAQ (reference sequence).